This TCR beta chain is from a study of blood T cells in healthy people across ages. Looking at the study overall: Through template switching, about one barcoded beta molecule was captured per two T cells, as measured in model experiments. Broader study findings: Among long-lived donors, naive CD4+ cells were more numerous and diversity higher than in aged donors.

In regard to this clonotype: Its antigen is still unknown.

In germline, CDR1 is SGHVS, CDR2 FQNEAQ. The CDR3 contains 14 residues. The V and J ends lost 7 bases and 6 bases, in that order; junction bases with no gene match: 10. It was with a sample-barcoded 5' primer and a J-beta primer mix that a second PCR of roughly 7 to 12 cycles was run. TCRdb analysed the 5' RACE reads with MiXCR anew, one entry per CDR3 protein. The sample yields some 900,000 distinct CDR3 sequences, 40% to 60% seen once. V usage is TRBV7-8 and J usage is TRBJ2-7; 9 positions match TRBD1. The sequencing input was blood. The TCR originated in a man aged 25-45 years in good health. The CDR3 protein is CASIPTGGSGEQYF. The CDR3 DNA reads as TGTGCCAGCATCCCGACAGGGGGTTCCGGCGAGCAGTACTTC.